This TCR beta chain comes out of a study of T cell responses to AZD1222 COVID-19 vaccine. The CDR3 consists of 15 residues. The V gene's germline CDR1 is SGHTA and CDR2 FQGNSA. With 3 bases removed from V and 0 bases from J, the gap between germline ends came to 8 bases. Generated by immunoSEQ multiplex PCR, the TCRdb table keeps only in-frame clones and is missing some. This table holds approximately 260,000 clones, about 92% found once. The sequencing used peripheral blood, collected on day 0 of AZD1222 vaccination. This receptor was obtained from an adult in good health. V and J are TRBV7-2 and TRBJ2-2; D is perhaps TRBD2 (6 bases). The CDR3 here is CASSFGTPNTGELFF. As DNA, the CDR3 is TGTGCCAGCAGCTTTGGGACTCCGAACACCGGGGAGCTGTTTTTT.